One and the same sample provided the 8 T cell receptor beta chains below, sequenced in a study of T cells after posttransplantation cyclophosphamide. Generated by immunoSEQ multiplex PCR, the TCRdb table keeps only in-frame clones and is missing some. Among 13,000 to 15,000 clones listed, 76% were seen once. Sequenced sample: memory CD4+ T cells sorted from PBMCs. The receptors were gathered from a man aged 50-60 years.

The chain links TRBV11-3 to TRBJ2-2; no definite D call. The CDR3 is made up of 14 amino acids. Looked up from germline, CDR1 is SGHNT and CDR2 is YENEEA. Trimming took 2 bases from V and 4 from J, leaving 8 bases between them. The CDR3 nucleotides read TGTGCCAGCAGCTTAACCGGTACCACCGGGGAGCTGTTTTTT. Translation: CASSLTGTTGELFF.

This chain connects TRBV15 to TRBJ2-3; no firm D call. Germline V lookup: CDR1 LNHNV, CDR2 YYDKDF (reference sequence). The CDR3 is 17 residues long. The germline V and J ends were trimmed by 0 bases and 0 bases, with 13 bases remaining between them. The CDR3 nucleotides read TGTGCCACCAGCAGAGATCGAACCACATCTAGCACAGATACGCAGTATTTT. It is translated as CATSRDRTTSSTDTQYF. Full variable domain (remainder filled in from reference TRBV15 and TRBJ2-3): DAMVIQNPRYQVTQFGKPVTLSCSQTLNHNVMYWYQQKSSQAPKLLFHYYDKDFNNEADTPDNFQSRRPNTSFCFLDIRSPGLGDTAMYLCATSRDRTTSSTDTQYFGPGTRLTVL.

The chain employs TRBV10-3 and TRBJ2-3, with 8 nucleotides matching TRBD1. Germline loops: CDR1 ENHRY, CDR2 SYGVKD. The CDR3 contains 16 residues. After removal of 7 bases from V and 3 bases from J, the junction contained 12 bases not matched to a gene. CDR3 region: CAIKPRGQERTDTQYF. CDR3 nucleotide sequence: TGTGCCATCAAGCCCCGGGGACAGGAGAGGACAGATACGCAGTATTTT.

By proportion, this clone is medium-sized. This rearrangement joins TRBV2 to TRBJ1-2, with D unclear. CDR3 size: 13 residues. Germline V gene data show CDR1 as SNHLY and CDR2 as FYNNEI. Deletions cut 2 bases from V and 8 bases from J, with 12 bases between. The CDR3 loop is CASSEQGAEGYTF. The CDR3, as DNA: TGTGCCAGCAGTGAACAAGGAGCGGAGGGCTACACCTTC.

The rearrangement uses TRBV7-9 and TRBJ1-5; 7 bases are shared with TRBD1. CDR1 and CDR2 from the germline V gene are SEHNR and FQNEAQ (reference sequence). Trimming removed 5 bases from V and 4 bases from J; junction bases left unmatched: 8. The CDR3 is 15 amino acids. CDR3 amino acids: CASSPQGSQNQPQHF. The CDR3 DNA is TGTGCCAGCAGCCCACAGGGGTCTCAGAATCAGCCCCAGCATTTT.

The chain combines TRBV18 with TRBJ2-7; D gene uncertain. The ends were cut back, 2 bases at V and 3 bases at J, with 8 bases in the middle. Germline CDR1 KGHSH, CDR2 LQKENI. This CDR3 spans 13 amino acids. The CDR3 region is CASSPNRDYEQYF. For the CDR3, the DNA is TGTGCCAGCTCACCAAATCGCGACTACGAGCAGTACTTC.

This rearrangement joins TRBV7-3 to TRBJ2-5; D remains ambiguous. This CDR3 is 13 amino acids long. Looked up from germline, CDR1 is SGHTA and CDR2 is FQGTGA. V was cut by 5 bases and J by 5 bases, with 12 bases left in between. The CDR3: CASSARIRETQYF. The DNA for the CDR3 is TGTGCCAGCAGCGCTAGGATTAGGGAGACCCAGTACTTC.

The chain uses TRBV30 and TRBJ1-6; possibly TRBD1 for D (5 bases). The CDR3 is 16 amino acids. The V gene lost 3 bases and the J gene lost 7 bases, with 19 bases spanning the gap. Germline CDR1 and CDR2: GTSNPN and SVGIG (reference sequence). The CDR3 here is CAWSHSRQNKNSPLHF. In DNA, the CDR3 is TGTGCCTGGAGCCATTCCAGACAGAATAAAAATTCACCCCTCCACTTT. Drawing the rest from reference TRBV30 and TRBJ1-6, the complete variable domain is SQTIHQWPATLVQPVGSPLSLECTVEGTSNPNLYWYRQAAGRGLQLLFYSVGIGQISSEVPQNLSASRPQDRQFILSSKKLLLSDSGFYLCAWSHSRQNKNSPLHFGNGTRLTVT.